The TCR beta chain described here comes from a study of T-cell reconstitution after alpha-beta-depleted transplantation in children. Study results and caveats: Surviving recipient T cells and thymic progenitors accounted for the high day-60 TCRbeta diversity observed in some patients. In patients about two months after transplant, alpha-beta T cells reportedly arose from several hundred expanded graft clones. Newly made T cells mostly supplied T-cell counts and diversity one year after transplant.

The length of the CDR3 is 8 residues. The germline V gene has CDR1 WSHSY and CDR2 SAAADI. Researchers prepared the TCRbeta library using unique molecular identifiers, the study reports. MiXCR was run by TCRdb on the PCR reads, yielding one entry per CDR3 protein. This table holds 550,000 to 800,000 distinct CDR3 sequences, roughly 13% found once. Of note for this clonotype: What it binds is unknown.

This chain joins TRBV10-2 and TRBJ2-7; D ambiguous. The sample here was PBMCs, taken before TCRalphabeta/CD19-depleted stem cell transplant. The origin of this receptor is a girl aged 2 to 9 with congenital amegakaryocytic thrombocytopenia, due to receive a stem cell transplant. The CDR3 spells CPAREQYF. DNA for the CDR3: TGCCCCGCCCGAGAGCAGTACTTC.